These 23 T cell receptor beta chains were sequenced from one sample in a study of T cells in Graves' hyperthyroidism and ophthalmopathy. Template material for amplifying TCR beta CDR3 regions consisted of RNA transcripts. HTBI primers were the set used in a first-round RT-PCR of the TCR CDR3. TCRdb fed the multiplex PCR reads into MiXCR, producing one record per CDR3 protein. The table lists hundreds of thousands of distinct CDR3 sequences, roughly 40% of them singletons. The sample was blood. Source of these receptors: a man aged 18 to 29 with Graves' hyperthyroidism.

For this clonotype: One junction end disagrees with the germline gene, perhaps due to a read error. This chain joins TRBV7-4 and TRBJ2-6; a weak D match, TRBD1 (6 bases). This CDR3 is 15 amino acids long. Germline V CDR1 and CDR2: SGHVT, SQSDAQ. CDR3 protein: CASGFQGSGANVLTF. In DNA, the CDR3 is TGTGCCAGCGGCTTTCAGGGGTCTGGGGCCAACGTCCTGACTTTC. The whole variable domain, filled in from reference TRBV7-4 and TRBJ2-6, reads GAGVSQSPRYKVAKRGRDVALRCDSISGHVTLYWYRQTLGQGSEVLTYSQSDAQRDKSGRPSGRFSAERPERSVSTLKIQRTEQGDSAVYLCASGFQGSGANVLTFGAGSRLTVL.

The CDR3 coding sequence is TGTGCCAGCAGCTTAGAAGGGAGGACAGGGAGTAGAAAACTGTTTTTT. It encodes CASSLEGRTGSRKLFF. The chain uses TRBV7-2 and TRBJ1-4; 8 nucleotides line up with TRBD1. CDR1 is SGHTA, CDR2 FQGNSA, per germline. V shed 1 base, J shed 10 bases, and the junction held 11 bases outside the gene matches. This CDR3 has 16 residues. The full variable domain, rest sourced from reference TRBV7-2 and TRBJ1-4, is GAGVSQSPSNKVTEKGKDVELRCDPISGHTALYWYRQSLGQGLEFLIYFQGNSAPDKSGLPSDRFSAERTGGSVSTLTIQRTQQEDSAVYLCASSLEGRTGSRKLFFGSGTQLSVL.

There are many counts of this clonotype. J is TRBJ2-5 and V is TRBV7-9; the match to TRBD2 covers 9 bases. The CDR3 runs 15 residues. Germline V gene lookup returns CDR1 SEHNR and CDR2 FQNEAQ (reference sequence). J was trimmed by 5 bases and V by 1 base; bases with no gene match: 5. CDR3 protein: CASSLVASGEETQYF. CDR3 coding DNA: TGTGCCAGCAGCTTAGTGGCTAGCGGGGAGGAGACCCAGTACTTC.

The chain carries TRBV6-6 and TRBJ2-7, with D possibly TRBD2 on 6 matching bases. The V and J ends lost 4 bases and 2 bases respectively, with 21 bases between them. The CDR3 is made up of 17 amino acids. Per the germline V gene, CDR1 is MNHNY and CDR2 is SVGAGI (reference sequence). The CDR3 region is CASSSANWGSGTYEQYF. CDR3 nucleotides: TGTGCCAGCAGTTCAGCAAATTGGGGTAGCGGCACCTACGAGCAGTACTTC.

CDR3 sequence reads: CASSRHRDPHEQYF. In DNA form, the CDR3 reads TGTGCCAGCAGCCGCCACAGGGATCCCCACGAGCAGTACTTC. V gene TRBV9 combines with J gene TRBJ2-7, with D possibly being TRBD1 (6 bases). The CDR3 is made up of 14 amino acids. Germline CDR1 is SGDLS and CDR2 is YYNGEE. The ends were cut back, 4 bases at V and 5 bases at J, with 16 bases in the middle.

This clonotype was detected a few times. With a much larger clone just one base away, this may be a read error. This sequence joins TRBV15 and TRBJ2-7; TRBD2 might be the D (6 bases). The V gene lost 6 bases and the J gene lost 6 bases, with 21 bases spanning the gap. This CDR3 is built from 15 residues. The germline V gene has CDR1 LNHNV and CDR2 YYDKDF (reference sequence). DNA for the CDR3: TGTGCCACCAGTGTAAGGGGACTGGCGTACGGCGAGCAGTACTTC. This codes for CATSVRGLAYGEQYF.

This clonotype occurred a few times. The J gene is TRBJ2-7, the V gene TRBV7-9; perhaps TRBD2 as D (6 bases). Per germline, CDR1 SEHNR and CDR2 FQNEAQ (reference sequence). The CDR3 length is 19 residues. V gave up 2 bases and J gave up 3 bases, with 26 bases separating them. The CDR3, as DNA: TGTGCCAGCAGCTTACTTAATTACCCGGGGACTCCCAAAGACTACGAGCAGTACTTC. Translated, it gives CASSLLNYPGTPKDYEQYF. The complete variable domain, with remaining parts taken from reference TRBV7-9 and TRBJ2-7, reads DTGVSQNPRHKITKRGQNVTFRCDPISEHNRLYWYRQTLGQGPEFLTYFQNEAQLEKSRLLSDRFSAERPKGSFSTLEIQRTEQGDSAMYLCASSLLNYPGTPKDYEQYFGPGTRLTVT.

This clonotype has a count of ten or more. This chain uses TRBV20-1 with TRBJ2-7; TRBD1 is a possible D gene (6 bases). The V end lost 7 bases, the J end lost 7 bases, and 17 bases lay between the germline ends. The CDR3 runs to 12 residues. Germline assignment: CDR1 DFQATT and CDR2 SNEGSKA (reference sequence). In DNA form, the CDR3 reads TGCAGTGTCCCAGGGGTCTCAAGAGAGCAGTACTTC. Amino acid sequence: CSVPGVSREQYF.

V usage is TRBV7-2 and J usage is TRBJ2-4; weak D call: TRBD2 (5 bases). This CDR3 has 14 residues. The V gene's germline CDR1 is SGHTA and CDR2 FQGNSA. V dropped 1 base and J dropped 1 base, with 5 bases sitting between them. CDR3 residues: CASSLGGAKNIQYF. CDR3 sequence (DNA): TGTGCCAGCAGCTTAGGAGGGGCCAAAAACATTCAGTACTTC.

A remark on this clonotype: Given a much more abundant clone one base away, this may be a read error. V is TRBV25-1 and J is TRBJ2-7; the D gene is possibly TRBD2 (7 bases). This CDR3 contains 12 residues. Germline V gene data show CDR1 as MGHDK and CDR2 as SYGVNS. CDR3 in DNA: TGTGCCGGCAGTGGGGGGGGCGGCGAGCAGTACTTC. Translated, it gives CAGSGGGGEQYF.

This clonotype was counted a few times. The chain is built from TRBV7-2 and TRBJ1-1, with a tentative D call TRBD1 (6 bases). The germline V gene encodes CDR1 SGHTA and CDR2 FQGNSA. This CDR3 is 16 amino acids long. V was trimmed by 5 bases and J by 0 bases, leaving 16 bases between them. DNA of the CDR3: TGTGCCAGCAGCCCCTGGGGGACAAGACTGAACACTGAAGCTTTCTTT. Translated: CASSPWGTRLNTEAFF.

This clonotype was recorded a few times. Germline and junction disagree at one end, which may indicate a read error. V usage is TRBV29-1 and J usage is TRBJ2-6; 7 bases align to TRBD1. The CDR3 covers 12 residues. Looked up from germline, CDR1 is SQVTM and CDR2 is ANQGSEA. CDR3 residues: CSGEQGSGTEAF. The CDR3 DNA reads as TGCAGCGGGGAACAGGGGTCTGGCACTGAAGCTTTC. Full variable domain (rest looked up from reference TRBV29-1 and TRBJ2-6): SAVISQKPSRDICQRGTSLTIQCQVDSQVTMMFWYRQQPGQSLTLIATANQGSEATYESGFVIDKFPISRPNLTFSTLTVSNMSPEDSSIYLCSGEQGSGTEAFGAGSRLTVL.

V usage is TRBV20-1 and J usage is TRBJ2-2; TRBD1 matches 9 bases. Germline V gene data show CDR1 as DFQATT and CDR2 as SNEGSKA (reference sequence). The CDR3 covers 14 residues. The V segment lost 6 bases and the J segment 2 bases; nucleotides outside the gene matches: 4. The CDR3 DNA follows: TGCAGTGCATTGGGACAGGGAAACACCGGGGAGCTGTTTTTT. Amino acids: CSALGQGNTGELFF.

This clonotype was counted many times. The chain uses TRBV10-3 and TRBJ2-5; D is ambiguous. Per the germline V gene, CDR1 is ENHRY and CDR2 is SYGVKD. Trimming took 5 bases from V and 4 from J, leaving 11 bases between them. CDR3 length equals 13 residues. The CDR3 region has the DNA TGTGCCATCAGTATTCGAGTTGGAGAGACCCAGTACTTC. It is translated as CAISIRVGETQYF.

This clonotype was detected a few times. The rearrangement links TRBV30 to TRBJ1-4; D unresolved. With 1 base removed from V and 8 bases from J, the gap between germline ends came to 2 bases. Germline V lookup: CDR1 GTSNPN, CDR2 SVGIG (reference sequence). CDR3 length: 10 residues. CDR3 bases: TGTGCCTGGAGTGGCGAAAAACTGTTTTTT. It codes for CAWSGEKLFF.

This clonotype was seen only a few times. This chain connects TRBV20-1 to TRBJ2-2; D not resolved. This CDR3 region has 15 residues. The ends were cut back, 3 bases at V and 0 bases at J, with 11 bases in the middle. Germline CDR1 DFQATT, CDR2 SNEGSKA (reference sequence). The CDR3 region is CSASFSSPNTGELFF. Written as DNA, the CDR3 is TGCAGTGCTAGCTTCTCTTCCCCGAACACCGGGGAGCTGTTTTTT.

The CDR3 nucleotides read TGTGCCAGCGACAGGGGGAACAGTGAAAAACTGTTTTTT. Its translation is CASDRGNSEKLFF. The chain joins TRBV2 to TRBJ1-4; TRBD1 matches at 9 bases. The V gene end was trimmed by 8 bases and the J gene end by 7 bases; junction bases not matched to a gene: 5. This CDR3 spans 13 amino acids. Looked up from germline, CDR1 is SNHLY and CDR2 is FYNNEI.

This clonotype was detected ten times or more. This chain's CDR3 is CSAWSGEQYF. CDR3 in DNA: TGCAGTGCGTGGAGTGGGGAGCAGTACTTC. This chain joins TRBV20-1 and TRBJ2-7; no reliable D call. Germline CDR1 reads DFQATT; CDR2 reads SNEGSKA (reference sequence). There are 10 residues in the CDR3. The germline V and J ends were trimmed by 6 bases and 7 bases, with 10 bases remaining between them.

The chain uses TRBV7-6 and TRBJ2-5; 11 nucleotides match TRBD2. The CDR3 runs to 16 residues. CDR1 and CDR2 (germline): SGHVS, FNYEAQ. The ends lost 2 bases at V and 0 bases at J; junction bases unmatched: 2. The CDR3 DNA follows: TGTGCCAGCAGCTTATTGACTAGCGGGGACCAAGAGACCCAGTACTTC. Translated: CASSLLTSGDQETQYF.

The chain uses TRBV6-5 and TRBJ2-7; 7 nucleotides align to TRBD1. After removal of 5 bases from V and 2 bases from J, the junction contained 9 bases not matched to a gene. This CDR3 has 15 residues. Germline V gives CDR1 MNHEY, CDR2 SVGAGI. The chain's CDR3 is CASSTGDSYTYEQYF. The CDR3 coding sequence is TGTGCCAGCAGTACTGGGGACAGTTATACCTACGAGCAGTACTTC.

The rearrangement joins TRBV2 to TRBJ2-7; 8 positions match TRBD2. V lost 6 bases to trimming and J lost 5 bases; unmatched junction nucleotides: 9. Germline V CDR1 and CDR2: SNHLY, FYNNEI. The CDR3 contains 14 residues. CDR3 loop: CASRTGGGLDEQYF. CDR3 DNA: TGTGCCAGCAGGACGGGCGGGGGGCTGGACGAGCAGTACTTC.

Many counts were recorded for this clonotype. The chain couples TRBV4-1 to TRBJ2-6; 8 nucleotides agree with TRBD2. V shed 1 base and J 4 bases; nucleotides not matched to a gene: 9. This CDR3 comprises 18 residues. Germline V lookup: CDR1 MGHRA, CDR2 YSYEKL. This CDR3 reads CASSQVGGGPPGANVLTF. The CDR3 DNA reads TGCGCCAGCAGCCAAGTGGGCGGGGGGCCGCCCGGGGCCAACGTCCTGACTTTC.

CDR3 in amino acids: CASSQLAGYGNTIYF. The CDR3 DNA reads TGTGCCAGCAGCCAACTAGCGGGATATGGAAACACCATATATTTT. The chain links TRBV7-6 to TRBJ1-3; D is ambiguous. Germline V gives CDR1 SGHVS, CDR2 FNYEAQ. This CDR3 is 15 amino acids long. V shed 5 bases and J shed 3 bases, with 14 bases lying between them.